The 17 T cell receptor beta chains listed next were all sequenced from one sample in a study of technical replicates of blood from a handful of donors. Produced via immunoSEQ multiplex PCR; TCRdb's table is partial and in-frame only. The sample shows about 82,000 clones, roughly 95% of them seen only once. Sequenced material: T cells isolated from PBMCs. The receptors stem from a human donor in good health.

This clone was observed a handful of times. This chain connects TRBV9 to TRBJ1-1, with D maybe TRBD1 (5 bases). V lost 2 bases, J lost 3 bases, and 8 bases lay in between. CDR3 length equals 13 residues. Germline loops: CDR1 SGDLS, CDR2 YYNGEE. The CDR3 here is CASSVTAHTEAFF. CDR3 nucleotide sequence: TGTGCCAGCAGCGTGACAGCCCACACTGAAGCTTTCTTT.

This clone was observed once. The rearrangement links TRBV29-1 to TRBJ2-7; TRBD1 matches at 7 bases. Germline V CDR1 and CDR2: SQVTM, ANQGSEA. V was pared by 8 bases and J by 5 bases, with 9 bases of the junction left unmatched. The CDR3 runs to 12 residues. The CDR3 reads CSTGEAPHEQYF. The CDR3 DNA follows: TGCAGCACAGGGGAAGCACCCCACGAGCAGTACTTC.

This chain uses TRBV18 with TRBJ2-1; 10 nucleotides agree with TRBD2. The germline gives CDR1 KGHSH, CDR2 LQKENI. The CDR3 runs to 16 residues. With 3 bases clipped from V and 9 bases from J, the junction kept 11 bases outside the gene matches. Here the CDR3 reads CASSPLQAGGPIEQFF. As DNA, the CDR3 is TGTGCCAGCTCACCCCTGCAAGCGGGAGGGCCTATTGAGCAGTTCTTC. Variable domain in full (rest from reference TRBV18 and TRBJ2-1): NAGVMQNPRHLVRRRGQEARLRCSPMKGHSHVYWYRQLPEEGLKFMVYLQKENIIDESGMPKERFSAEFPKEGPSILRIQQVVRGDSAAYFCASSPLQAGGPIEQFFGPGTRLTVL.

V and J are TRBV19 and TRBJ2-1; no firm D call. In germline, CDR1 is LNHDA, CDR2 SQIVND (reference sequence). This CDR3 region has 15 residues. The ends were cut back, 0 bases at V and 1 base at J, with 7 bases in the middle. In nucleotides, the CDR3 is TGTGCCAGTAGTATAGATGGCGGTTCCTACAATGAGCAGTTCTTC. It specifies CASSIDGGSYNEQFF.

The chain recombines TRBV7-3 with TRBJ2-3, with a possible D match to TRBD2 (5 bases). V gave up 2 bases and J gave up 0 bases, with 12 bases separating them. CDR1 is SGHTA, CDR2 FQGTGA, per germline. The CDR3 totals 16 residues. The CDR3 sequence is CASSLYAGSSTDTQYF. CDR3 sequence (DNA): TGTGCCAGCAGCTTATATGCGGGCTCTAGCACAGATACGCAGTATTTT.

The chain joins TRBV5-1 to TRBJ1-1; 7 bases are shared with TRBD1. Germline values: CDR1 SGHRS, CDR2 YFSETQ. After removal of 2 bases from V and 4 bases from J, the junction contained 2 bases not matched to a gene. The CDR3 covers 13 residues. CDR3 residues: CASSFGTATEAFF. The DNA of the CDR3 is TGCGCCAGCAGCTTCGGGACAGCCACTGAAGCTTTCTTT.

The chain uses TRBV11-2 and TRBJ1-3; D remains unclear. Germline CDR1 reads SGHAT; CDR2 reads FQNNGV. The CDR3 is made up of 18 amino acids. The germline V and J ends were trimmed by 0 bases and 3 bases, with 18 bases remaining between them. Here the CDR3 reads CASSLDWPSAGGGNTIYF. In DNA form, the CDR3 reads TGTGCCAGCAGCTTAGATTGGCCGTCGGCGGGAGGTGGAAACACCATATATTTT.

The gene calls are TRBV28 and TRBJ2-4; tentative D call: TRBD1 (6 bases). The CDR3 length is 15 residues. CDR1 and CDR2 (germline): MDHEN, SYDVKM. V shed 3 bases and J shed 3 bases, with 12 bases lying between them. The DNA of the CDR3 is TGTGCCAGCAGTTTCAGGGGTAGGGGCAAAAACATTCAGTACTTC. Protein product: CASSFRGRGKNIQYF.

CDR3 loop: CASSFIRGTQYF. CDR3 nucleotide sequence: TGTGCCAGCAGTTTCATAAGAGGGACCCAGTACTTC. The chain combines TRBV27 with TRBJ2-5, with D unresolved. Germline V lookup: CDR1 MNHEY, CDR2 SMNVEV (reference sequence). The CDR3 loop spans 12 amino acids. V lost 3 bases and J lost 7, with 9 bases in between.

V and J are TRBV9 and TRBJ2-7; 9 bases fit TRBD2. Germline loops: CDR1 SGDLS, CDR2 YYNGEE. The CDR3 contains 15 residues. Losses at the gene ends were 0 bases for V and 6 bases for J; bases not matched to a gene: 7. The CDR3 sequence is CASSVGPYSGGEQYF. The CDR3 DNA reads TGTGCCAGCAGCGTAGGCCCTTATAGCGGGGGCGAGCAGTACTTC. Full variable domain (rest looked up from reference TRBV9 and TRBJ2-7): DSGVTQTPKHLITATGQRVTLRCSPRSGDLSVYWYQQSLDQGLQFLIQYYNGEERAKGNILERFSAQQFPDLHSELNLSSLELGDSALYFCASSVGPYSGGEQYFGPGTRLTVT.

This chain links TRBV9 with TRBJ2-1; TRBD1 matches at 9 bases. The V segment lost 4 bases and the J segment 8 bases; nucleotides outside the gene matches: 10. CDR3 length equals 15 residues. Germline V lookup: CDR1 SGDLS, CDR2 YYNGEE. The DNA of the CDR3 is TGTGCCAGCAGCAGCCCGGGACAGGGTATTTATGAGCAGTTCTTC. It translates to CASSSPGQGIYEQFF.

The rearrangement links TRBV27 to TRBJ2-7; possibly TRBD2 for D (5 bases). V gave up 2 bases and J gave up 0 bases, with 14 bases separating them. Germline V gives CDR1 MNHEY, CDR2 SMNVEV (reference sequence). This CDR3 is 16 amino acids long. CDR3 sequence reads: CASSLKGTGISYEQYF. CDR3 coding DNA: TGTGCCAGCAGTTTAAAAGGTACCGGGATCTCCTACGAGCAGTACTTC.

CDR3 sequence (DNA): TGTGCCAGCAGCCAAGACCGGAGAGGGGGCTCTGGCTACACCTTC. Its protein product is CASSQDRRGGSGYTF. This chain joins TRBV4-2 and TRBJ1-2, with 7 bases matching TRBD1. From germline, CDR1 is LGHNA and CDR2 YNFKEQ. The CDR3 length is 15 residues. Trimming cost V 0 bases and J 7 bases; bases outside gene matches: 8.

The V call is TRBV9, the J call TRBJ1-2, with D unclear. The length of the CDR3 is 16 residues. The V gene's germline CDR1 is SGDLS and CDR2 YYNGEE. Trimming cost V 6 bases and J 8 bases, with 26 bases left between them. Here the CDR3 DNA reads TGTGCCAGCACCAAAGGTACCGGGAATCCCCCAGGCGGCTACACCTTC. It yields the protein CASTKGTGNPPGGYTF.

V and J are TRBV25-1 and TRBJ2-1; D is unresolved. Germline V CDR1 and CDR2: MGHDK, SYGVNS. CDR3 length: 12 residues. The V gene lost 3 bases and the J gene lost 9 bases, with 9 bases spanning the gap. CDR3 DNA: TGTGCCAGCAGTGAGACTGTTGGTGAGCAGTTCTTC. This codes for CASSETVGEQFF.

This clone was observed once. This chain connects TRBV30 to TRBJ2-1; D not certain. The germline gives CDR1 GTSNPN, CDR2 SVGIG (reference sequence). The germline V and J ends were trimmed by 0 bases and 9 bases, with 21 bases remaining between them. The CDR3 sequence is 16 residues long. DNA of the CDR3: TGTGCCTGGAGTGTATCGCTCATACCCACCTATGTTGAGCAGTTCTTC. As protein: CAWSVSLIPTYVEQFF.

The V call is TRBV6-5, the J call TRBJ2-6, with a possible D match to TRBD2 (5 bases). Germline CDR1 MNHEY, CDR2 SVGAGI. Trimming removed 4 bases from V and 6 bases from J, with 10 bases in between. This CDR3 is 14 amino acids long. CDR3 DNA sequence: TGTGCCAGCAGTTTGTATAGCGAGGCCAACGTCCTGACTTTC. This translates into CASSLYSEANVLTF.